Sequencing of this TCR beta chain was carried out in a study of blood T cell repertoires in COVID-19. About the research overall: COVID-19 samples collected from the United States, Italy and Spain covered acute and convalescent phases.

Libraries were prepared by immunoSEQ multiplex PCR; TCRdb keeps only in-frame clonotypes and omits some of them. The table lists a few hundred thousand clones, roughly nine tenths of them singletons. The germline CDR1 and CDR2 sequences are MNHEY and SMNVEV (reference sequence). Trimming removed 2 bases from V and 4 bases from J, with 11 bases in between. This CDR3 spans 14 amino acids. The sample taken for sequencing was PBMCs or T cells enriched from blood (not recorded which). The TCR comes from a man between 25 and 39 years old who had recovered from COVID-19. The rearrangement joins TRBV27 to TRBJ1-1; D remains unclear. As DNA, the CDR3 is TGTGCCAGCAGTTTAGAACGAGGCGGCACTGAAGCTTTCTTT. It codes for CASSLERGGTEAFF.